This is a list of T cell receptor beta chains from one sample in a study of blood T cell repertoires in COVID-19. Using immunoSEQ multiplex PCR, the repertoire was profiled, and TCRdb retains in-frame clones only, with some absent. The sample carries about 110,000 clones, 60% to 80% recorded once. Sequenced input: peripheral blood. The origin of the receptors is a woman of 80 years or more with active or convalescent COVID-19. Both conserved end residues are trimmed from each CDR3.

j_gene | v_gene | CDR3aa
TRBJ2-7 | TRBV7-9 | ASSHGLAGVRAYEQY
TRBJ1-2 | TRBV5-1 | ASSPQGVDYGYT
TRBJ2-3 | TRBV19 | ASSIDSPVATRTDTQY
TRBJ1-6 | TRBV15 | ATSRDKGGQGNSPLH
TRBJ1-3 | TRBV5-6 | ASSFRVGGNTIY
TRBJ2-7 | TRBV6-1 | ASSERWDISYEQY
TRBJ2-1 | TRBV18 | ASSPSTTYNEQF
TRBJ2-3 | TRBV5-6 | ASSLKRLAGVTDTQY
TRBJ1-1 | TRBV28 | ASSLGRGEAF
TRBJ2-3 | TRBV13 | ASSLAGQSDTQY
TRBJ2-7 | TRBV7-2 | ASSPGLAVSPEQY
TRBJ2-1 | TRBV7-9 | ASSSPGGREQF
TRBJ1-5 | TRBV6-2/TRBV6-3 | ASSYQGLGNQPQH
TRBJ1-2 | TRBV25-1 | ASSDGTDYGYT